A single sample gave rise to the 2 T cell receptor beta chains below, sequenced in a study of T-cell memory formation after mild COVID-19. TCRdb used MiXCR to reprocess the 5' RACE reads, holding one entry per CDR3 protein. The profile shows about 250,000 distinct CDR3 sequences, 15% of them singletons. Sequencing input: PBMCs or a T cell subset sorted from them (not recorded which). These receptors were obtained from an adult woman who had mild COVID-19 (a few samples of this study predate the infection). Cell type and time point are not known.

The chain employs TRBV29-1 and TRBJ2-1; 7 bases line up with TRBD2. V trimming: 5 bases; J trimming: 6 bases; junction bases outside the gene matches: 7. This CDR3 region has 13 residues. CDR1 is SQVTM and CDR2 is ANQGSEA in the germline V gene. In DNA form, the CDR3 reads TGCAGCGTTAGAAAAGCGGGGACCAATGAGCAGTTCTTC. Its protein is CSVRKAGTNEQFF.

The J gene is TRBJ1-2, the V gene TRBV3-1; D is ambiguous. Trimming took 8 bases from V and 3 from J, leaving 7 bases between them. The CDR3 totals 11 residues. Germline-derived CDR1 and CDR2 are LGHDT and YNNKEL (reference sequence). The CDR3 nucleotides read TGTGCCAGCCGGGATTACTATGGCTACACCTTC. Its protein is CASRDYYGYTF.